These 16 T cell receptor beta chains originate from one sample sequenced in a study of shared clonotypes between healthy human individuals. Clones were read by immunoSEQ multiplex PCR, and TCRdb kept only the in-frame ones, dropping some. The table records roughly 2.2 million clones, 85% to 95% of them present only once. Sequencing was performed on naive CD4+ T cells from PBMCs. Subset defined: CD45RA+ positively selected. The source of these receptors is a man between 18 and 29 years old in good health. Some clones in this sample may be carry-over from other donors' samples.

This sequence joins TRBV28 and TRBJ1-3; TRBD1 is a possible D gene (6 bases). The CDR3 is 14 amino acids. Trimming removed 6 bases from V and 0 bases from J, with 9 bases in between. Germline V gene data show CDR1 as MDHEN and CDR2 as SYDVKM. CDR3 DNA sequence: TGTGCCAGCAGGGACAGTTTCTCTGGAAACACCATATATTTT. Its translation is CASRDSFSGNTIYF.

The CDR3 loop reads CASSSGPSTGMRYTF. CDR3 DNA sequence: TGTGCCAGCAGCTCAGGTCCGTCTACAGGGATGCGCTACACCTTC. V and J are TRBV5-6 and TRBJ1-2, with D possibly TRBD1 on 6 matching bases. Trimming removed 3 bases at V and 9 bases at J, with 21 bases between. Germline-derived CDR1 and CDR2 are SGHDT and YYEEEE. The CDR3 runs 15 residues.

The genes are TRBV6-5 and TRBJ1-2; 7 bases are a match to TRBD1. V lost 5 bases, J lost 8 bases, and 8 bases stayed unmatched. CDR3 length: 13 residues. The germline V gene encodes CDR1 MNHEY and CDR2 SVGAGI. In nucleotides, the CDR3 is TGTGCCAGCAGTACCGGACAGGCGCAGGGCTACACCTTC. Translating it yields CASSTGQAQGYTF.

This chain joins TRBV5-4 and TRBJ2-7; TRBD1 agrees at 11 bases. Germline V lookup: CDR1 SGHNT, CDR2 YYREEE (reference sequence). The CDR3 sequence is 15 residues long. The V gene end was trimmed by 3 bases and the J gene end by 7 bases; junction bases not matched to a gene: 9. The CDR3 loop reads CASSYGGQGAGEQYF. The CDR3 coding sequence is TGTGCCAGCAGCTACGGTGGACAGGGGGCGGGGGAGCAGTACTTC.

J is TRBJ1-4 and V is TRBV19; D is uncertain. This CDR3 has 13 amino acids. Germline V gene sequence: CDR1 LNHDA, CDR2 SQIVND (reference sequence). V lost 1 base to trimming and J lost 5 bases, with 5 bases between them. The CDR3 DNA sequence: TGTGCCAGTAGTATAGTGCGGAATGAAAAACTGTTTTTT. Protein: CASSIVRNEKLFF.

With respect to this clone: Distinct nucleotide sequences in the sample also encode this CDR3. Written as DNA, the CDR3 is TGCGCCAGCAGCTTGGACCTCTCTGGAAACACCATATATTTT. Protein: CASSLDLSGNTIYF. The chain joins TRBV5-1 to TRBJ1-3; D gene unclear. This CDR3 is built from 14 residues. The ends were cut back, 0 bases at V and 0 bases at J, with 4 bases in the middle. Germline lookup yields CDR1 SGHRS and CDR2 YFSETQ.

On this clone itself: Other DNA sequences in the same sample also yield this CDR3. The rearrangement uses TRBV5-1 and TRBJ1-1; TRBD1 matches at 8 bases. Germline trimming cut 5 bases from V and 1 base from J; bases unmatched to any gene: 4. Germline values: CDR1 SGHRS, CDR2 YFSETQ. The CDR3 has 14 residues. The CDR3 here is CASSFGQGNTEAFF. DNA for the CDR3: TGCGCCAGCAGTTTCGGACAGGGGAACACTGAAGCTTTCTTT.

The rearrangement uses TRBV2 and TRBJ2-7; D gene uncertain. The CDR3 sequence is 13 residues long. V was cut by 3 bases and J by 2 bases, with 8 bases left in between. From germline, CDR1 is SNHLY and CDR2 FYNNEI. The DNA for the CDR3 is TGTGCCAGCAGTGATGGGGTTACCTACGAGCAGTACTTC. This encodes CASSDGVTYEQYF.

This rearrangement joins TRBV9 to TRBJ2-5; 7 bases are a match to TRBD1. V lost 4 bases, J lost 5 bases, and 8 bases stayed unmatched. CDR3 length equals 14 residues. Germline V gene lookup returns CDR1 SGDLS and CDR2 YYNGEE. The CDR3 spells CASSPTGVKETQYF. The CDR3 DNA sequence: TGTGCCAGCAGCCCCACAGGGGTTAAGGAGACCCAGTACTTC. The full variable domain, with the rest looked up from reference TRBV9 and TRBJ2-5, is DSGVTQTPKHLITATGQRVTLRCSPRSGDLSVYWYQQSLDQGLQFLIQYYNGEERAKGNILERFSAQQFPDLHSELNLSSLELGDSALYFCASSPTGVKETQYFGPGTRLLVL.

This clone came up once. This chain uses TRBV2 with TRBJ1-6; D remains ambiguous. Per the germline V gene, CDR1 is SNHLY and CDR2 is FYNNEI. V was cut by 7 bases and J by 7 bases, with 17 bases left in between. This CDR3 comprises 15 residues. This CDR3 reads CASTFEGGGNSPLHF. As DNA, the CDR3 is TGTGCCAGCACCTTTGAGGGAGGCGGGAATTCACCCCTCCACTTT.

CDR3 protein: CASSQDPGRSMGTDTQYF. The DNA for the CDR3 is TGCGCCAGCAGCCAAGATCCCGGGAGATCAATGGGCACAGATACGCAGTATTTT. The rearrangement uses TRBV4-1 and TRBJ2-3, with D possibly being TRBD2 (6 bases). The V end was cut by 0 bases, the J end by 1 base, with 17 bases between. The CDR3 runs 18 residues. Per germline, CDR1 MGHRA and CDR2 YSYEKL.

CDR3 residues: CASSLDDSSYEQYF. DNA for the CDR3: TGTGCCAGCAGCTTAGACGACTCGTCCTACGAGCAGTACTTC. The chain uses TRBV7-7 and TRBJ2-7; D not certain. The ends were cut back, 1 base at V and 1 base at J, with 8 bases in the middle. Germline V lookup: CDR1 SSHAT, CDR2 FNYEAQ (reference sequence). This CDR3 contains 14 residues.

This chain connects TRBV5-1 to TRBJ1-1, with unresolved D. In germline, CDR1 is SGHRS, CDR2 YFSETQ. V was cut by 5 bases and J by 1 base, with 12 bases left in between. The CDR3 sequence is 14 residues long. CDR3 coding DNA: TGCGCCAGCAGTTACCTACACACGAACACTGAAGCTTTCTTT. Its protein product is CASSYLHTNTEAFF.

The J gene is TRBJ1-5, the V gene TRBV7-8; TRBD1 matches at 7 bases. The V and J ends lost 5 bases and 7 bases, in that order; junction bases with no gene match: 5. The CDR3 is 13 residues long. Per germline, CDR1 SGHVS and CDR2 FQNEAQ. CDR3 sequence reads: CASSQDREQPQHF. CDR3 DNA sequence: TGTGCCAGCAGCCAAGACAGGGAGCAGCCCCAGCATTTT. The full variable domain, with the rest looked up from reference TRBV7-8 and TRBJ1-5, is GAGVSQSPRYKVAKRGQDVALRCDPISGHVSLFWYQQALGQGPEFLTYFQNEAQLDKSGLPSDRFFAERPEGSVSTLKIQRTQQEDSAVYLCASSQDREQPQHFGDGTRLSIL.

The chain links TRBV7-3 to TRBJ1-1, with a tentative D call TRBD1 (6 bases). The V and J ends lost 4 bases and 1 base respectively, with 10 bases between them. The CDR3 is made up of 14 amino acids. The V gene's germline CDR1 is SGHTA and CDR2 FQGTGA. Here the CDR3 DNA reads TGTGCCAGCAGCTCGGGCAGGGGGAACACTGAAGCTTTCTTT. The encoded protein is CASSSGRGNTEAFF. Combining the CDR3 with reference TRBV7-3 and TRBJ1-1 gives the whole variable domain GAGVSQTPSNKVTEKGKYVELRCDPISGHTALYWYRQSLGQGPEFLIYFQGTGAADDSGLPNDRFFAVRPEGSVSTLKIQRTERGDSAVYLCASSSGRGNTEAFFGQGTRLTVV.

The CDR3 is CASSLKRTARKGYTF. CDR3 nucleotides: TGTGCCAGCAGCTTGAAGCGGACGGCCCGCAAGGGCTACACCTTC. V usage is TRBV5-6 and J usage is TRBJ1-2; D remains unclear. The V gene lost 1 base and the J gene lost 8 bases, with 18 bases spanning the gap. Germline CDR1 and CDR2: SGHDT and YYEEEE. CDR3 length: 15 residues.